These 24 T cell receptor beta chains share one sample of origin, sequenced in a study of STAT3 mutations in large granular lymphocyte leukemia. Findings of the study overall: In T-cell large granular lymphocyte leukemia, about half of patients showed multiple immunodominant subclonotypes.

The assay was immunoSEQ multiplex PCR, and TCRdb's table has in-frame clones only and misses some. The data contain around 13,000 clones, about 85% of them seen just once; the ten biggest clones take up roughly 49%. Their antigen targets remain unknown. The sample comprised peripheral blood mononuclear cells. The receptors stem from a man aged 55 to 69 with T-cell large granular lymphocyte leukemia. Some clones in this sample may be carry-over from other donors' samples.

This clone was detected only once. In DNA form, the CDR3 reads TGTGCCACCAGCAGAGAGGGGGGCGCGCACTATGGCTACACCTTC. Protein: CATSREGGAHYGYTF. This chain joins TRBV15 and TRBJ1-2; possible D gene TRBD1, 6 bases. The CDR3 loop spans 15 amino acids. Germline CDR1 and CDR2: LNHNV and YYDKDF (reference sequence). The germline V and J ends were trimmed by 0 bases and 3 bases, with 11 bases remaining between them.

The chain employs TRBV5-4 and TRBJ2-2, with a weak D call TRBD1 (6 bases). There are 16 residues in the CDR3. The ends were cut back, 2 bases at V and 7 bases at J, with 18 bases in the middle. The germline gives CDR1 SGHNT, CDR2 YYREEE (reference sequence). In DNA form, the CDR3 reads TGTGCCAGCAGCTTTGGGGGCTCGTTGGGTGTCGGGGAGCTGTTTTTT. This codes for CASSFGGSLGVGELFF.

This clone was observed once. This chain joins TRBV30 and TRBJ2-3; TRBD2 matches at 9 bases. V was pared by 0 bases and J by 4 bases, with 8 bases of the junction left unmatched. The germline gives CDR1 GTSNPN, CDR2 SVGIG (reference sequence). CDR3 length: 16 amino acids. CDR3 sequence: CAWSVRGLASADTQYF. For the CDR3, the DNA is TGTGCCTGGAGTGTTAGGGGACTAGCTAGCGCAGATACGCAGTATTTT. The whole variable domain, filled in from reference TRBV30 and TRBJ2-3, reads SQTIHQWPATLVQPVGSPLSLECTVEGTSNPNLYWYRQAAGRGLQLLFYSVGIGQISSEVPQNLSASRPQDRQFILSSKKLLLSDSGFYLCAWSVRGLASADTQYFGPGTRLTVL.

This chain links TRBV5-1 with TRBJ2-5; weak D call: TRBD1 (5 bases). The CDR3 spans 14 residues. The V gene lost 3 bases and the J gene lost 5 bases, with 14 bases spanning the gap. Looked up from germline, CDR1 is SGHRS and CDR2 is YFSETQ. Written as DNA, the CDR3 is TGCGCCAGCAGCTCCCCGACAGACTCGGAGACCCAGTACTTC. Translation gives CASSSPTDSETQYF.

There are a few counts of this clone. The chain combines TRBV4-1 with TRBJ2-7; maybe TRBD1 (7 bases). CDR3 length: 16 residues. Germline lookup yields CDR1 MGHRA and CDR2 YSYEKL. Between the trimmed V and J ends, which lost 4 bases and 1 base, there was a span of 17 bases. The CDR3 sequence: CASSRHARGESYEQYF. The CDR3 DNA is TGCGCCAGCAGCCGGCACGCCAGGGGGGAATCCTACGAGCAGTACTTC.

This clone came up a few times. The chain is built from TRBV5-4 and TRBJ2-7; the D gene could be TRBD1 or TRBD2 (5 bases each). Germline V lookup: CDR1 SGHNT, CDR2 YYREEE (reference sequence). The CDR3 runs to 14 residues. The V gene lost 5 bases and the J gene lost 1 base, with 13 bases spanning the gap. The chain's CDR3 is CASSYGTNSYEQYF. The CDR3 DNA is TGTGCCAGCAGTTATGGGACGAATTCCTACGAGCAGTACTTC.

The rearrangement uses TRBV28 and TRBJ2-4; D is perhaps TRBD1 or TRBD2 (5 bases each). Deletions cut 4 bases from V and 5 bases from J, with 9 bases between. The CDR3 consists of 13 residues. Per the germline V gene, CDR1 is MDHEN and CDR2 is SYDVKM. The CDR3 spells CASSSWDQNIQYF. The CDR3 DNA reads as TGTGCCAGCAGTTCCTGGGACCAAAACATTCAGTACTTC.

Here the CDR3 DNA reads TGTGCCAGCAGCGTAGATACGGGGATGTATGGCTACACCTTC. This gives the protein CASSVDTGMYGYTF. This rearrangement joins TRBV9 to TRBJ1-2; D gene uncertain. CDR3 length: 14 residues. V lost 0 bases to trimming and J lost 5 bases, with 11 bases between them. From germline, CDR1 is SGDLS and CDR2 YYNGEE.

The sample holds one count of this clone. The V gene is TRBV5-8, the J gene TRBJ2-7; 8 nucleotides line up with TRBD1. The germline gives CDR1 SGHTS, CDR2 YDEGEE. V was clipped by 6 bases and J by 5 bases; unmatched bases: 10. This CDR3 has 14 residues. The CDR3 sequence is CASTLGQGIDEQYF. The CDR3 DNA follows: TGTGCCAGCACCCTAGGACAGGGTATTGACGAGCAGTACTTC.

The CDR3 nucleotides are TGCGCCAGCAGCCTGGTAAGTCACGAGCAGTACTTC. Its protein product is CASSLVSHEQYF. The chain combines TRBV5-1 with TRBJ2-7; the D is unclear. Germline loops: CDR1 SGHRS, CDR2 YFSETQ. The CDR3 runs 12 residues. Trimming stripped 4 bases from V and 5 bases from J, with 10 bases between. The variable domain in full, completed from reference TRBV5-1 and TRBJ2-7, reads KAGVTQTPRYLIKTRGQQVTLSCSPISGHRSVSWYQQTPGQGLQFLFEYFSETQRNKGNFPGRFSGRQFSNSRSEMNVSTLELGDSALYLCASSLVSHEQYFGPGTRLTVT.

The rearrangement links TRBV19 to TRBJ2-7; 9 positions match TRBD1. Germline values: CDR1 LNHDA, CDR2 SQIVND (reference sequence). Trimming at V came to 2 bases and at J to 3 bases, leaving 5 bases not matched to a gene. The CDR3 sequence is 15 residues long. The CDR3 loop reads CASSIPSGQGYEQYF. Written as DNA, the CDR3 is TGTGCCAGTAGTATACCTTCGGGACAGGGCTACGAGCAGTACTTC.

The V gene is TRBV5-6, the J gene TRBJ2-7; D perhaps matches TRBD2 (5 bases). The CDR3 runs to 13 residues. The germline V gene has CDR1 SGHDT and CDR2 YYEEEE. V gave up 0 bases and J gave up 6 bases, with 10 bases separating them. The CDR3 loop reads CASSLGGWREQYF. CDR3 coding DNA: TGTGCCAGCAGCTTGGGAGGGTGGCGCGAGCAGTACTTC.

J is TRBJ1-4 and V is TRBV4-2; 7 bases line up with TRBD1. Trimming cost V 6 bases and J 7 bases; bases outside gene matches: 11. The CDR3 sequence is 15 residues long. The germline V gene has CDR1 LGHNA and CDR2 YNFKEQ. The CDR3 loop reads CASSPPRQGSEKLFF. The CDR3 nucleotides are TGTGCCAGCAGTCCACCTCGACAGGGTAGTGAAAAACTGTTTTTT.

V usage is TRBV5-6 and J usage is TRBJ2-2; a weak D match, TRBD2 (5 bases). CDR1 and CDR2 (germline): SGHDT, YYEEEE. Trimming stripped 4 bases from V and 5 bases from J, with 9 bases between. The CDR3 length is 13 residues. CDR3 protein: CASSPRGTGELFF. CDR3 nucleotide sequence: TGTGCCAGCAGCCCACGGGGTACCGGGGAGCTGTTTTTT.

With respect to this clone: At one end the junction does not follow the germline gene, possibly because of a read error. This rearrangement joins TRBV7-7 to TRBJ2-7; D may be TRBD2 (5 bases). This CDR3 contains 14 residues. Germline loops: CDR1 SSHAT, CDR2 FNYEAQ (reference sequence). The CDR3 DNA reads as TGTGCTAGCAGCTTAGGAACGGGGTCCTACGAGCAGTACTTC. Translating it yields CASSLGTGSYEQYF. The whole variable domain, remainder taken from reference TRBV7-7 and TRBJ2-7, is GAGVSQSPRYKVTKRGQDVTLRCDPISSHATLYWYQQALGQGPEFLTYFNYEAQPDKSGLPSDRFSAERPEGSISTLTIQRTEQRDSAMYRCASSLGTGSYEQYFGPGTRLTVT.

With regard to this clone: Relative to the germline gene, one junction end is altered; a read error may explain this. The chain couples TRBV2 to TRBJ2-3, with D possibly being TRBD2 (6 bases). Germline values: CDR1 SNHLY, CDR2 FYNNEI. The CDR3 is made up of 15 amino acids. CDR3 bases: TGTGCCAGCAGGGAAGGGCCGGACTACACAGATACGCAGTATTTT. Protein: CASREGPDYTDTQYF.

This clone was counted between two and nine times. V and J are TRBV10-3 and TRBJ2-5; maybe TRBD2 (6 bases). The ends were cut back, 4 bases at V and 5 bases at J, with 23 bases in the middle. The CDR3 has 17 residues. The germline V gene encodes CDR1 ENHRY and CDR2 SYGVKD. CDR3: CAISGGEVAGPGETQYF. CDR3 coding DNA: TGTGCCATCAGTGGGGGGGAGGTGGCGGGACCGGGGGAGACCCAGTACTTC.

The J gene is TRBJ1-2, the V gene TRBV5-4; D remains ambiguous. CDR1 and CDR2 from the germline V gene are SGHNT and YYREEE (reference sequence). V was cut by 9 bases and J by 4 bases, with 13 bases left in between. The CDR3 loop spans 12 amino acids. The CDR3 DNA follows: TGTGCCACCCACGGACTCAGCTATGGCTACACCTTC. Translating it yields CATHGLSYGYTF.

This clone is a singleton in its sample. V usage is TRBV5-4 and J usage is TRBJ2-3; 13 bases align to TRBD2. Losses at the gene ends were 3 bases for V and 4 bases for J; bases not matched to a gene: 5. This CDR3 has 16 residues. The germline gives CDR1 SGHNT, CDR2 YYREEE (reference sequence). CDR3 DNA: TGTGCCAGCAGCTCACGGACTAGCGGGAGTGCAGATACGCAGTATTTT. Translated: CASSSRTSGSADTQYF. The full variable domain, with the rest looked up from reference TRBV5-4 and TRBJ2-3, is ETGVTQSPTHLIKTRGQQVTLRCSSQSGHNTVSWYQQALGQGPQFIFQYYREEENGRGNFPPRFSGLQFPNYSSELNVNALELDDSALYLCASSSRTSGSADTQYFGPGTRLTVL.

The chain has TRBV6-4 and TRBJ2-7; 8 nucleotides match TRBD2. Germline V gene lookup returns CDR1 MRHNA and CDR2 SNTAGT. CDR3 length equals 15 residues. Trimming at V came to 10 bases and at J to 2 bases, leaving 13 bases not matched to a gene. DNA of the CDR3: TGTGCCAACCCCGGACTAGCAGGTGACACCTACGAGCAGTACTTC. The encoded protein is CANPGLAGDTYEQYF.

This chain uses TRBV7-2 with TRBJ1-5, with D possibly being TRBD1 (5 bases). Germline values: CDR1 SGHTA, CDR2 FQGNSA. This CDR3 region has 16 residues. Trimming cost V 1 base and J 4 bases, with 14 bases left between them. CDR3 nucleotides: TGTGCCAGCAGCTTAGAGTCAGGGAGGGGTAATCAGCCCCAGCATTTT. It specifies CASSLESGRGNQPQHF.

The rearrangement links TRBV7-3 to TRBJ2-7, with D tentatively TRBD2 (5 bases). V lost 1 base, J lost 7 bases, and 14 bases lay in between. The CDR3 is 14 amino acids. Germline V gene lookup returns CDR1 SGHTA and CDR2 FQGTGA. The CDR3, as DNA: TGTGCCAGCAGCTTAATGGGCGGGCCTGGGGAGCAGTACTTC. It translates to CASSLMGGPGEQYF.

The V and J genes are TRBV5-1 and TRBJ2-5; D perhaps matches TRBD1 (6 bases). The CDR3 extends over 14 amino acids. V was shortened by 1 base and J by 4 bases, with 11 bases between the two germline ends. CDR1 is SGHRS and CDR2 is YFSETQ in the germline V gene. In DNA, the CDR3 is TGCGCCAGCAGCTTGATCCAGGGGCCAGAGACCCAGTACTTC. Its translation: CASSLIQGPETQYF. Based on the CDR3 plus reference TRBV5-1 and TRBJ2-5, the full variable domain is KAGVTQTPRYLIKTRGQQVTLSCSPISGHRSVSWYQQTPGQGLQFLFEYFSETQRNKGNFPGRFSGRQFSNSRSEMNVSTLELGDSALYLCASSLIQGPETQYFGPGTRLLVL.

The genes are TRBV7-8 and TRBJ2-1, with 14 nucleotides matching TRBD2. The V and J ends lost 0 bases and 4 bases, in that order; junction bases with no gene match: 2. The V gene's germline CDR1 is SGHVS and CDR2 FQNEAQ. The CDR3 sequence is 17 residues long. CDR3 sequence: CASSLARLAGGYNEQFF. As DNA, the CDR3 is TGTGCCAGCAGCTTAGCGAGACTAGCGGGAGGGTACAATGAGCAGTTCTTC.